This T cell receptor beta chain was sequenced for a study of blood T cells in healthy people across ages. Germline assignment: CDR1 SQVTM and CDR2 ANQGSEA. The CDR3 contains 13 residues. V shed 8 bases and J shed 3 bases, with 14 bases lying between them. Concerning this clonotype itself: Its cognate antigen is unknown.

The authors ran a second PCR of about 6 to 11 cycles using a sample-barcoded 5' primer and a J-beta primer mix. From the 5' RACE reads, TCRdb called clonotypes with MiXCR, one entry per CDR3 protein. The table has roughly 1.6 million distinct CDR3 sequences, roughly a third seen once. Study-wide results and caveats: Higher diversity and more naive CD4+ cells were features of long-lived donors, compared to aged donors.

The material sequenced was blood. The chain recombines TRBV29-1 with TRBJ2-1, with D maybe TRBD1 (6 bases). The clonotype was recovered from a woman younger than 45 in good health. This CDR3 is CSLGQNFYNEQFF. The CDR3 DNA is TGCAGCCTAGGACAGAATTTCTACAATGAGCAGTTCTTC.